The rows below give T cell receptor beta chains drawn from one sample of a study of shared clonotypes between healthy human individuals. Clones were sequenced by immunoSEQ multiplex PCR, and TCRdb holds only the in-frame ones, with some missing. Among just over 2,000,000 clones, about 95% were seen once, and the ten largest hold roughly 1%. The sequencing sample was made of naive CD8+ T cells sorted from blood. Receptor source: a man aged 18 to 30 in good health. Both conserved end residues are part of each CDR3. D genes are given only for firm matches. The listing skips clone size in some rows; elsewhere it reads once, few, many or a size class.

J gene,D gene,clone size,V gene,CDR3 protein,CDR3 DNA
TRBJ2-7,TRBD2,-,TRBV5-4,CASSIAGLSYEQYF,TGTGCCAGCAGCATAGCGGGCCTCTCCTACGAGCAGTACTTC
TRBJ1-1,-,-,TRBV4-1,CASSPSNFNTEAFF,TGCGCCAGCAGCCCATCAAATTTTAACACTGAAGCTTTCTTT
TRBJ2-7,-,-,TRBV5-1,CASSLGTIRGYEQYF,TGCGCCAGCAGCCTCGGGACAATTAGAGGCTACGAGCAGTACTTC
TRBJ2-2,TRBD1,-,TRBV28,CASSSTGGWGDTGELFF,TGTGCCAGCAGTTCTACAGGGGGCTGGGGAGACACCGGGGAGCTGTTTTTT
TRBJ2-7,-,-,TRBV11-2,CASSLVLSGEQYF,TGTGCCAGCAGCTTGGTCTTAAGCGGCGAGCAGTACTTC
TRBJ1-2,TRBD1,-,TRBV7-2,CASSLWDRGVDGYTF,TGTGCCAGCAGCTTATGGGACAGGGGAGTGGATGGCTACACCTTC
TRBJ2-7,TRBD2,-,TRBV27,CASSLGTSAYEQYF,TGTGCCAGCAGTCTTGGGACTAGCGCATACGAGCAGTACTTC
TRBJ2-7,-,-,TRBV2,CASKEQGWAYEQYF,TGTGCCAGCAAAGAGCAGGGGTGGGCCTACGAGCAGTACTTC
TRBJ2-5,-,once,TRBV28,CASRKTQYQETQYF,TGTGCCAGCAGGAAGACTCAGTACCAAGAGACCCAGTACTTC
TRBJ2-7,-,-,TRBV27,CASSFGDEQYF,TGTGCCAGCAGTTTTGGCGACGAGCAGTACTTC
TRBJ2-5,-,-,TRBV9,CASRGPREETQYF,TGTGCCAGCAGGGGCCCGAGGGAGGAGACCCAGTACTTC
TRBJ1-3,-,-,TRBV4-1,CASIDPLSYTIYF,TGCGCCAGCATCGACCCCCTCTCCTACACCATATATTTT
TRBJ1-3,-,-,TRBV13,CASSLRDSGNTIYF,TGTGCCAGCAGTCTACGGGACTCTGGAAACACCATATATTTT
TRBJ2-3,TRBD2,-,TRBV7-3,CASSSGGPGDTQYF,TGTGCCAGCAGCAGCGGGGGGCCGGGAGATACGCAGTATTTT
TRBJ1-5,-,-,TRBV13,CASSLGGQPQHF,TGTGCCAGCAGCTTAGGGGGCCAGCCCCAGCATTTT
TRBJ1-2,-,-,TRBV9,CASSVGIAGTPNSYGYTF,TGTGCCAGCAGCGTAGGTATAGCTGGGACACCTAACAGCTATGGCTACACCTTC
TRBJ1-1,-,-,TRBV6-1,CASSEEAASPSNTEAFF,TGTGCCAGCAGTGAAGAGGCAGCCTCACCCTCGAACACTGAAGCTTTCTTT
TRBJ2-1,TRBD1,-,TRBV11-3,CASSLEATGAYNEQFF,TGTGCCAGCAGCTTAGAGGCGACAGGGGCCTACAATGAGCAGTTCTTC
TRBJ2-1,-,-,TRBV5-1,CASSWDSGQFYNEQFF,TGCGCCAGCAGCTGGGACTCGGGACAGTTTTACAATGAGCAGTTCTTC
TRBJ2-2,-,-,TRBV4-1,CASSHLNTGELFF,TGCGCCAGCAGCCATCTTAACACCGGGGAGCTGTTTTTT
TRBJ2-1,TRBD2,-,TRBV6-4,CASSDIAGGPYNEQFF,TGTGCCAGCAGTGACATAGCGGGGGGCCCCTACAATGAGCAGTTCTTC
TRBJ2-3,-,-,TRBV4-3,CASSQDWDGYTDTQYF,TGCGCCAGCAGCCAAGATTGGGACGGATACACAGATACGCAGTATTTT
TRBJ2-7,-,few,TRBV5-1,CASSLEYEQYF,TGCGCCAGCAGCTTGGAATACGAGCAGTACTTC
TRBJ1-2,-,-,TRBV7-9,CASSLSGYGYTF,TGTGCCAGCAGCTTATCGGGTTACGGCTACACCTTC
TRBJ2-2,-,-,TRBV27,CASSYGVNTGELFF,TGTGCCAGCAGCTACGGGGTGAACACCGGGGAGCTGTTTTTT
TRBJ2-3,TRBD2,-,TRBV2,CARSQASGRAITDTQYF,TGTGCCAGGTCTCAGGCTAGCGGGAGAGCTATAACAGATACGCAGTATTTT
TRBJ2-2,-,-,TRBV5-6,CASSLIVGGANTGELFF,TGTGCCAGCAGCTTGATTGTGGGGGGCGCGAACACCGGGGAGCTGTTTTTT
TRBJ2-1,TRBD2,once,TRBV10-3,CAISDGTSGNNEQFF,TGTGCCATCAGTGACGGGACTAGCGGGAACAATGAGCAGTTCTTC
TRBJ1-4,-,-,TRBV7-9,CASSFPGRGEKEKLFF,TGTGCCAGCAGCTTTCCCGGCAGGGGAGAAAAAGAAAAACTGTTTTTT
TRBJ2-7,-,-,TRBV5-5,CASSLAGRYEQYF,TGTGCCAGCAGCTTGGCAGGGAGGTACGAGCAGTACTTC
TRBJ2-2,-,-,TRBV5-1,CASSLRGIRNTGELFF,TGCGCCAGCAGCTTGAGGGGTATCCGGAACACCGGGGAGCTGTTTTTT
TRBJ2-3,-,-,TRBV29-1,CSVEQVGGGSTDTQYF,TGCAGCGTTGAACAGGTCGGTGGCGGGAGCACAGATACGCAGTATTTT
TRBJ1-2,-,-,TRBV2,CASRETQDWYYTF,TGTGCCAGCAGGGAAACACAGGACTGGTACTACACCTTC
TRBJ2-1,-,-,TRBV7-9,CASSLGWEQFF,TGTGCCAGCAGCTTAGGGTGGGAGCAGTTCTTC
TRBJ2-7,-,-,TRBV7-2,CASSHGTGSYEQYF,TGTGCCAGCAGCCACGGGACGGGTTCCTACGAGCAGTACTTC